These T cell receptor beta chains were read from a single sample in a study of prognosis after radiotherapy for stage I lung cancer. TCRdb passed the multiplex PCR reads through MiXCR, listing each CDR3 protein once. The sample contains about 16,000 distinct CDR3 sequences, roughly 30% of which appear only once. Material: PBMCs, obtained before or after stereotactic body radiation therapy (not recorded which). These receptors all come from a donor aged 50 or older with non-small cell lung cancer. CDR3s include the opening cysteine and the closing phenylalanine or tryptophan. Each record gives: D gene, clone size, J gene, V gene, CDR3 protein, CDR3 DNA. The D gene is left open where the match is weak. Some rows have no size entry. The others give once, few or many, or a class for an expanded clone.

D: -; size: many; J: TRBJ1-2; V: TRBV30; CDR3: CAWSVGISRGYTF; DNA: TGTGCCTGGAGTGTCGGGATATCCAGAGGCTACACCTTC
D: TRBD2; size: -; J: TRBJ2-7; V: TRBV5-1; CDR3: CASRKAGVGYEQYF; DNA: TGCGCAAGCAGGAAAGCGGGAGTCGGGTACGAGCAGTACTTC
D: -; size: many; J: TRBJ1-1; V: TRBV19; CDR3: CASRQGPVNTEAFF; DNA: TGTGCCAGTAGACAGGGTCCTGTGAACACTGAAGCTTTCTTT
D: -; size: many; J: TRBJ2-1; V: TRBV10-3; CDR3: CAISELGSEYNEQFF; DNA: TGTGCCATCAGTGAGTTGGGTAGCGAGTACAATGAGCAGTTCTTC
D: -; size: -; J: TRBJ2-5; V: TRBV20-1; CDR3: CSARGDGGETQYF; DNA: TGCAGTGCTAGGGGGGATGGCGGGGAAACCCAGTACTTC
D: TRBD2; size: many; J: TRBJ2-5; V: TRBV28; CDR3: CASSGLAGFQETQYF; DNA: TGTGCCAGCAGCGGACTAGCGGGATTTCAAGAGACCCAGTACTTC
D: -; size: -; J: TRBJ1-3; V: TRBV6-1; CDR3: CASSEVELLGNTIYF; DNA: TGTGCCAGCAGTGAAGTGGAACTGCTGGGAAACACCATATATTTT
D: -; size: -; J: TRBJ1-5; V: TRBV5-1; CDR3: CASSLEAGAGQPQHF; DNA: TGCGCCAGCAGCTTGGAAGCAGGGGCAGGACAGCCCCAGCATTTT
D: TRBD1; size: many; J: TRBJ1-5; V: TRBV10-3; CDR3: CAISRTGESNQPQHF; DNA: TGTGCCATCAGCCGGACAGGGGAAAGCAATCAGCCCCAGCATTTT
D: -; size: -; J: TRBJ1-3; V: TRBV9; CDR3: CASSGPYSGNTIYF; DNA: TGTGCCAGCAGTGGTCCTTACTCTGGAAACACCATATATTTT
D: TRBD2; size: -; J: TRBJ2-1; V: TRBV7-9; CDR3: CASSPEIAGGYNEQFF; DNA: TGTGCCAGCAGCCCAGAGATAGCGGGAGGTTACAATGAGCAGTTCTTC
D: TRBD2; size: many; J: TRBJ2-7; V: TRBV7-9; CDR3: CASSSGLAGGTHYEQYF; DNA: TGTGCCAGCAGCTCGGGACTAGCGGGAGGTACCCACTACGAGCAGTACTTC
D: -; size: many; J: TRBJ1-2; V: TRBV10-2; CDR3: CASSEDRFGYTF; DNA: TGCGCCAGCAGTGAAGACCGATTTGGCTACACCTTC
D: -; size: -; J: TRBJ2-3; V: TRBV28; CDR3: CASIPNLRGVISDTQYF; DNA: TGTGCCAGCATTCCCAACCTTAGGGGAGTGATCTCAGATACACAGTATTTT
D: -; size: many; J: TRBJ2-5; V: TRBV6-1; CDR3: CASSSVSETQYF; DNA: TGTGCCAGCAGCTCGGTTTCGGAGACCCAGTACTTC
D: TRBD1; size: many; J: TRBJ2-7; V: TRBV13; CDR3: CASSSTGQGRYEQYF; DNA: TGTGCCAGCAGCTCAACGGGACAGGGGCGATACGAGCAGTACTTC
D: TRBD1; size: many; J: TRBJ2-7; V: TRBV4-1; CDR3: CASSRETGEYYEQYF; DNA: TGCGCCAGCAGCCGCGAGACAGGGGAATACTACGAGCAGTACTTC
D: TRBD1; size: once; J: TRBJ2-7; V: TRBV20-1; CDR3: CSARKGTAAYEQYF; DNA: TGCAGTGCTAGAAAAGGGACAGCAGCCTACGAGCAGTACTTC
D: -; size: medium-sized; J: TRBJ2-7; V: TRBV3-1; CDR3: CASSVSSYEQYF; DNA: TGTGCCAGCAGCGTAAGCTCCTACGAGCAGTACTTC
D: TRBD2; size: many; J: TRBJ2-7; V: TRBV13; CDR3: CASSQRPSGRAANEQYF; DNA: TGTGCCAGCAGCCAAAGACCCAGCGGGAGGGCCGCAAACGAGCAGTACTTC
D: -; size: -; J: TRBJ2-7; V: TRBV24-1; CDR3: CATKTPGTPSYEQYF; DNA: TGTGCCACCAAAACGCCGGGGACACCTTCCTACGAGCAGTACTTC
D: -; size: many; J: TRBJ2-3; V: TRBV9; CDR3: CASSAIGLADTQYF; DNA: TGTGCCAGCAGCGCAATTGGACTGGCGGATACGCAGTATTTT
D: -; size: few; J: TRBJ1-2; V: TRBV7-9; CDR3: CASSRTESNYGYTF; DNA: TGTGCCAGCAGCCGTACGGAATCTAACTATGGCTACACCTTC
D: -; size: medium-sized; J: TRBJ2-2; V: TRBV28; CDR3: CASSLGPGTGELFF; DNA: TGTGCCAGCAGTTTAGGGCCTGGGACCGGGGAGCTGTTTTTT
D: -; size: many; J: TRBJ1-4; V: TRBV7-9; CDR3: CASSLSLGESEKLFF; DNA: TGTGCCAGCAGCTTATCCCTGGGGGAGAGTGAAAAACTGTTTTTT
D: TRBD2; size: many; J: TRBJ2-3; V: TRBV29-1; CDR3: CSVVGGRSGSWNTQYF; DNA: TGCAGCGTTGTCGGGGGAAGAAGCGGGAGTTGGAATACGCAGTATTTT
D: -; size: medium-sized; J: TRBJ1-2; V: TRBV20-1; CDR3: CSARDPRGDYGYTF; DNA: TGCAGTGCTAGAGACCCGAGGGGCGACTATGGCTACACCTTC
D: -; size: many; J: TRBJ2-5; V: TRBV13; CDR3: CASSFEQETQYF; DNA: TGTGCCAGCAGCTTTGAGCAAGAGACCCAGTACTTC
D: TRBD1; size: many; J: TRBJ1-2; V: TRBV6-1; CDR3: CASSYTPSGTGSRRGYTF; DNA: TGTGCCAGCAGTTACACGCCCTCCGGGACAGGGTCTCGTCGTGGCTACACCTTC
D: TRBD1; size: many; J: TRBJ1-1; V: TRBV20-1; CDR3: CSAWDRNTEAFF; DNA: TGCAGTGCGTGGGACAGGAACACTGAAGCTTTCTTT
D: TRBD1; size: many; J: TRBJ2-7; V: TRBV29-1; CDR3: CSVDGTGSYEQYF; DNA: TGCAGCGTTGATGGGACAGGGTCCTACGAGCAGTACTTC
D: -; size: many; J: TRBJ2-2; V: TRBV19; CDR3: CASSIEDTGPSNTGELFF; DNA: TGTGCCAGTAGTATAGAAGATACAGGGCCGTCGAACACCGGGGAGCTGTTTTTT
D: -; size: many; J: TRBJ2-2; V: TRBV12-3/TRBV12-4; CDR3: CASRARVTGELFF; DNA: TGTGCCAGCAGGGCTAGGGTAACCGGGGAGCTGTTTTTT
D: -; size: many; J: TRBJ2-1; V: TRBV7-9; CDR3: CASSLPLGSGSYNEQFF; DNA: TGTGCCAGCAGCTTACCCCTCGGATCCGGCTCCTACAATGAGCAGTTCTTC
D: TRBD2; size: medium-sized; J: TRBJ2-7; V: TRBV20-1; CDR3: CSARSGGGSYEQYF; DNA: TGCAGTGCTCGTAGCGGCGGCGGGAGCTACGAGCAGTACTTC
D: -; size: many; J: TRBJ1-4; V: TRBV6-1; CDR3: CASSRVRDREKLFF; DNA: TGTGCCAGCAGCCGCGTCAGGGACCGTGAAAAACTGTTTTTT
D: -; size: -; J: TRBJ2-7; V: TRBV7-9; CDR3: CASSLGQYF; DNA: TGTGCCAGCAGCTTAGGGCAGTACTTC
D: TRBD2; size: many; J: TRBJ2-7; V: TRBV4-1; CDR3: CASSQDGLGLYEQYF; DNA: TGCGCCAGCAGCCAAGATGGACTAGGTCTCTACGAGCAGTACTTC
D: -; size: many; J: TRBJ2-5; V: TRBV4-1; CDR3: CASSRRDVEETQYF; DNA: TGCGCCAGCAGCCGACGGGACGTGGAAGAGACCCAGTACTTC
D: TRBD2; size: -; J: TRBJ2-1; V: TRBV6-2/TRBV6-3; CDR3: CASSTTGSGRAILGRNEQFF; DNA: TGTGCCAGCAGCACCACAGGGAGCGGGAGGGCAATCCTAGGGCGCAATGAGCAGTTCTTC
D: -; size: -; J: TRBJ2-6; V: TRBV6-5; CDR3: CASSSLIGANVPTF; DNA: TGTGCCAGCAGTTCCCTGATTGGGGCCAACGTCCCGACTTTC
D: -; size: -; J: TRBJ2-7; V: TRBV7-3; CDR3: CASSHSWLAEAYEQYF; DNA: TGTGCCAGCAGCCATAGTTGGCTAGCTGAAGCCTACGAGCAGTACTTC
D: -; size: many; J: TRBJ2-7; V: TRBV2; CDR3: CASSGTLTDNEQYF; DNA: TGTGCCAGCAGTGGGACTTTAACGGACAACGAGCAGTACTTC
D: TRBD2; size: many; J: TRBJ2-7; V: TRBV7-2; CDR3: CASSLTTSGTYEQYF; DNA: TGTGCCAGCAGCCTCACGACTAGCGGGACTTACGAGCAGTACTTC
D: TRBD2; size: many; J: TRBJ2-1; V: TRBV6-4; CDR3: CASSPTSGSNNEQFF; DNA: TGTGCCAGCAGTCCTACTAGCGGGAGCAACAATGAGCAGTTCTTC
D: -; size: many; J: TRBJ1-4; V: TRBV5-1; CDR3: CASSSQGEKLFF; DNA: TGCGCCAGCAGCTCCCAGGGGGAAAAACTGTTTTTT
D: -; size: many; J: TRBJ2-2; V: TRBV2; CDR3: CASRPTASNTGELFF; DNA: TGTGCCAGCAGGCCGACAGCCTCGAACACCGGGGAGCTGTTTTTT
D: -; size: many; J: TRBJ2-2; V: TRBV5-4; CDR3: CASSLPGVPTGELFF; DNA: TGTGCCAGCAGCCTGCCAGGGGTCCCCACCGGGGAGCTGTTTTTT